The sequence of this TCR beta chain was determined in a study of shared clonotypes between healthy human individuals. Some clones are missing from TCRdb's copy, which holds only in-frame ones; the method was immunoSEQ multiplex PCR. This table holds over a million clones, 95% to 97% found once. After removal of 1 base from V and 4 bases from J, the junction contained 4 bases not matched to a gene. The length of the CDR3 is 16 residues. Germline CDR1 is SEHNR and CDR2 is FQNEAQ (reference sequence). Sample: naive CD4+ T cells sorted from blood. The subset is: CD45RA+ positively selected. The gene calls are TRBV7-9 and TRBJ2-3; 11 bases line up with TRBD2. This clonotype was obtained from a man aged 25 to 45 in good health. CDR3 protein: CASSLGSGRVADTQYF. The CDR3 DNA reads TGTGCCAGCAGCTTAGGTAGCGGGAGGGTCGCAGATACGCAGTATTTT.